This paragraph reports one T cell receptor (beta chain). The target antigen is unknown. Sequencing was performed with immunoSEQ multiplex PCR; in TCRdb, only in-frame clones are kept and a portion is missing. The sample has tens of thousands of clones; 55% to 80% are singletons. Following 10 days of culture, CD4+ T cells were isolated. The authors replaced half the medium with IL-2 medium on days 3 and 7. This specimen belongs to a study of vaccination effects on CD4 cells after COVID-19. Whole-study findings and limits: Clonal contraction was marked in infection- and vaccine-induced clones late after vaccination.

This CDR3 spans 18 amino acids. The germline CDR1 and CDR2 sequences are SGHRS and YFSETQ. Trimming stripped 0 bases from V and 1 base from J, with 17 bases between. The sequence came from a human donor who received a COVID-19 vaccine. The chain combines TRBV5-1 with TRBJ1-3; TRBD1 is a possible D gene (6 bases). The starting material was CD4+ T cells from PBMCs cultured without peptide, obtained before COVID-19 vaccination. CDR3 loop: CASSLAPGGGGSGNTIYF. The CDR3 DNA is TGCGCCAGCAGCTTGGCCCCTGGTGGGGGCGGATCTGGAAACACCATATATTTT. Full variable domain (remainder filled in from reference TRBV5-1 and TRBJ1-3): KAGVTQTPRYLIKTRGQQVTLSCSPISGHRSVSWYQQTPGQGLQFLFEYFSETQRNKGNFPGRFSGRQFSNSRSEMNVSTLELGDSALYLCASSLAPGGGGSGNTIYFGEGSWLTVV.